Following are 15 T cell receptor beta chains from one sample sequenced in a study of blood T cell repertoires in COVID-19 (dated by TCRdb to 2018 to 2021). Libraries were made using the immunoSEQ multiplex PCR assay. The immuneACCESS repertoire file appears here via TCRdb, limited to in-frame rearrangements. These files lack a portion of the clones; in checked studies, under half of the deficit traces to unresolved V genes, and the cause of the others is not known. The sample data list 110,000 or so clones, and about 79% of these were observed just once. The biggest ten clones account for roughly 8.2% of the sample. The sequencing input was peripheral blood. These receptor sequences come from a woman older than 75 with active or convalescent COVID-19.

The rearrangement uses TRBV9 and TRBJ2-1; 7 bases are shared with TRBD2. The V and J ends lost 0 bases and 0 bases, in that order; junction bases with no gene match: 0. Germline V gene sequence: CDR1 SGDLS, CDR2 YYNGEE. This CDR3 contains 15 residues. The CDR3 DNA reads as TGTGCCAGCAGCGTAGGCGGGGGCTCCTACAATGAGCAGTTCTTC. Translating it yields CASSVGGGSYNEQFF.

This chain connects TRBV11-2 to TRBJ2-7; D is possibly TRBD2 (5 bases). The V and J ends lost 5 bases and 6 bases respectively, with 14 bases between them. The CDR3 sequence is 13 residues long. Germline CDR1 is SGHAT and CDR2 is FQNNGV. In DNA form, the CDR3 reads TGTGCCAGCAGCCGAGCCGGGGTCCGCGAGCAGTACTTC. Residues: CASSRAGVREQYF.

V gene TRBV24-1 combines with J gene TRBJ2-3; 8 nucleotides line up with TRBD2. The germline gives CDR1 KGHDR, CDR2 SFDVKD. The CDR3 is 13 residues long. Unmatched junction bases numbered 13, after V lost 10 bases and J lost 11 bases. CDR3 DNA: TGTGCCACTTCCGGGACTAGTTCCCGAGGGCAGTATTTT. Encoded protein: CATSGTSSRGQYF.

In its sample, this clone was seen once. The gene calls are TRBV30 and TRBJ1-5; D possibly corresponds to TRBD1 (5 bases). V lost 4 bases, J lost 4 bases, and 17 bases lay in between. CDR3 length: 15 residues. Germline CDR1 GTSNPN, CDR2 SVGIG (reference sequence). CDR3 sequence: CAWTPESGKNQPQHF. The CDR3 DNA sequence: TGTGCCTGGACTCCAGAATCAGGGAAAAATCAGCCCCAGCATTTT.

The chain recombines TRBV6-6 with TRBJ1-6, with TRBD1 as a possible D gene (5 bases). V lost 8 bases, J lost 9 bases, and 14 bases lay in between. This CDR3 has 13 amino acids. Germline V gene lookup returns CDR1 MNHNY and CDR2 SVGAGI (reference sequence). CDR3 sequence: CASGPGRPSPLHF. As DNA, the CDR3 is TGTGCCAGCGGTCCAGGGCGACCTTCACCCCTCCACTTT.

The count of this clone is one. The chain couples TRBV9 to TRBJ1-5, with unresolved D. V was clipped by 3 bases and J by 7 bases, with 11 bases between them. This CDR3 region has 13 residues. Per the germline V gene, CDR1 is SGDLS and CDR2 is YYNGEE. In DNA, the CDR3 is TGTGCCAGCAGCGGAGATGTGGGCCAGCCCCAGCATTTT. It encodes CASSGDVGQPQHF. Based on the CDR3 plus reference TRBV9 and TRBJ1-5, the full variable domain is DSGVTQTPKHLITATGQRVTLRCSPRSGDLSVYWYQQSLDQGLQFLIQYYNGEERAKGNILERFSAQQFPDLHSELNLSSLELGDSALYFCASSGDVGQPQHFGDGTRLSIL.

The rearrangement uses TRBV2 and TRBJ2-1; 13 bases line up with TRBD2. The V gene end was trimmed by 5 bases and the J gene end by 12 bases; junction bases not matched to a gene: 4. In germline, CDR1 is SNHLY, CDR2 FYNNEI. The CDR3 loop spans 13 amino acids. CDR3 amino acids: CASSQGLAGVQFF. CDR3 bases: TGTGCCAGCAGTCAAGGACTAGCGGGAGTGCAGTTCTTC.

The rearrangement links TRBV5-5 to TRBJ2-1, with 13 bases identical to TRBD2. J lost 6 bases, V lost 4 bases, and 4 bases had no gene match. The CDR3 extends over 15 amino acids. CDR1 and CDR2 (germline): SGHKS, YYEKEE (reference sequence). The CDR3 DNA reads TGTGCCAGCAGCATAGGACTAGCGGGAGTCAATGAGCAGTTCTTC. Translated, it gives CASSIGLAGVNEQFF.

V and J are TRBV7-9 and TRBJ1-6; D may be TRBD1 (6 bases). The V gene's germline CDR1 is SEHNR and CDR2 FQNEAQ (reference sequence). Trimming took 5 bases from V and 0 from J, leaving 14 bases between them. The CDR3 runs to 17 residues. CDR3 nucleotide sequence: TGTGCCAGCAGCATACGGACAGCAAGCTCCTATAATTCACCCCTCCACTTT. Translation: CASSIRTASSYNSPLHF.

The rearrangement uses TRBV6-4 and TRBJ2-3; TRBD2 is a possible D gene (5 bases). Germline CDR1 and CDR2: MRHNA and SNTAGT. The CDR3 has 15 amino acids. Deletions cut 6 bases from V and 0 bases from J, with 13 bases between. The CDR3 DNA follows: TGTGCCAGCAGCGCCCTGGGAGCGAGCACAGATACGCAGTATTTT. This codes for CASSALGASTDTQYF.

The chain combines TRBV19 with TRBJ2-4, with 9 bases identical to TRBD1. CDR1 is LNHDA and CDR2 is SQIVND in the germline V gene (reference sequence). V lost 1 base, J lost 8 bases, and 3 bases stayed unmatched. This CDR3 comprises 14 residues. The CDR3, as DNA: TGTGCCAGTAGTATAGTAGACAGGGGGTACATTCAGTACTTC. The encoded protein is CASSIVDRGYIQYF.

The V and J genes are TRBV20-1 and TRBJ1-1; 7 nucleotides agree with TRBD1. This CDR3 has 14 residues. J was trimmed by 0 bases and V by 3 bases; bases with no gene match: 4. The germline CDR1 and CDR2 sequences are DFQATT and SNEGSKA (reference sequence). CDR3 nucleotides: TGCAGTGCTAGTACAGGGGCCCTGAACACTGAAGCTTTCTTT. It codes for CSASTGALNTEAFF.

This chain links TRBV2 with TRBJ1-6, with 10 bases fitting TRBD1. The CDR3 runs 14 residues. With V trimmed by 2 bases and J by 14 bases, 6 bases remained unmatched. Germline CDR1 and CDR2: SNHLY and FYNNEI. Here the CDR3 DNA reads TGTGCCAGCAGTGAAAGGGACAGGGGAGGCTCCCTCCACTTT. This gives the protein CASSERDRGGSLHF.

The J gene is TRBJ2-7, the V gene TRBV20-1; TRBD2 matches 8 bases. CDR3 size: 14 residues. From germline, CDR1 is DFQATT and CDR2 SNEGSKA (reference sequence). V lost 3 bases, J lost 2 bases, and 6 bases stayed unmatched. As DNA, the CDR3 is TGCAGTGCTAGTTCTCCCGGGAGGGCCTACGAGCAGTACTTC. As protein: CSASSPGRAYEQYF.

This chain uses TRBV5-1 with TRBJ2-7; TRBD2 might be the D (6 bases). Germline-derived CDR1 and CDR2 are SGHRS and YFSETQ. V lost 4 bases and J 5 bases, leaving 19 bases between the germline ends. The CDR3 sequence is 15 residues long. CDR3 residues: CASSRGQGGTHEQYF. Here the CDR3 DNA reads TGCGCCAGCAGCAGAGGACAAGGCGGGACCCACGAGCAGTACTTC.